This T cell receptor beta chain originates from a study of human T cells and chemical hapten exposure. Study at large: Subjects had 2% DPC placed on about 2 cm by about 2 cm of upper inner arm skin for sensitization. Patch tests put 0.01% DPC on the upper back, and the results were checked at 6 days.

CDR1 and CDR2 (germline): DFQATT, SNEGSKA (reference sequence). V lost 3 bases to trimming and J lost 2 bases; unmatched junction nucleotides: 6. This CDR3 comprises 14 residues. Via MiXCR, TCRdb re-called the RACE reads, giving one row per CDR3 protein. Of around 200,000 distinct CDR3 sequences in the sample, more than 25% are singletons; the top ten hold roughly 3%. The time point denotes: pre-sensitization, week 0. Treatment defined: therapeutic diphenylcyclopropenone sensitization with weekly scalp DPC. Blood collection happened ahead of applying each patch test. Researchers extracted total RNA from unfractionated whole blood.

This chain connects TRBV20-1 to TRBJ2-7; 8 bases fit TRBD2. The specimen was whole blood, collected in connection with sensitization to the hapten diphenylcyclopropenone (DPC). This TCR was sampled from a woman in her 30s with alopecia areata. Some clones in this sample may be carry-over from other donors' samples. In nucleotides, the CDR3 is TGCAGTGCTAGTGGGCGGGAGGCCGCCTACGAGCAGTACTTC. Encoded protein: CSASGREAAYEQYF.